Below, one TCR beta chain is given with its context. Other nucleotide sequences in the sample specify the same CDR3. The data stem from a study of blood T cell repertoires in COVID-19. CDR3 length equals 15 residues. The germline V gene has CDR1 MNHEY and CDR2 SVGAGI. V shed 0 bases and J shed 5 bases, with 10 bases lying between them. Original handling: Reference gene primers were amplified, and this amplification served to estimate nucleated cell counts. Sequencing used immunoSEQ multiplex PCR; TCRdb keeps in-frame clones, though not all of them. The V and J calls and the clone size are those of that table, but D and trimming were determined from the DNA. This sample has 200,000 to 300,000 clones, with approximately 86% found just once.

V and J are TRBV6-5 and TRBJ2-2; D is perhaps TRBD2 (6 bases). Sequencing input: peripheral blood. This TCR was sampled from a young man with active or convalescent COVID-19. CDR3 residues: CASSYSGGGTGELFF. For the CDR3, the DNA is TGTGCCAGCAGTTACTCGGGGGGTGGAACCGGGGAGCTGTTTTTT.